These 22 T cell receptor beta chains share one sample of origin, sequenced in a study of OX40 agonist ivuxolimab in advanced cancers. Produced via immunoSEQ multiplex PCR; TCRdb's table is partial and in-frame only. The sample yields 100,000 or so clones, 95% to 97% seen once. The sequencing used CD4+ or CD8+ T cells sorted from blood, collected in a trial of the OX40 agonist ivuxolimab. These receptors came from an adult with an advanced solid tumor such as melanoma, head and neck, liver or kidney cancer.

The table lists this clone with a count of one. V and J are TRBV7-9 and TRBJ2-1; TRBD2 matches 8 bases. V gave up 5 bases and J gave up 5 bases; unmatched junction bases: 11. The germline V gene encodes CDR1 SEHNR and CDR2 FQNEAQ (reference sequence). The CDR3 runs 16 residues. The CDR3 spells CASSQPGLEQNNEQFF. CDR3 bases: TGTGCCAGCAGCCAGCCGGGACTAGAACAAAACAATGAGCAGTTCTTC.

The chain couples TRBV5-1 to TRBJ2-2, with a possible D match to TRBD2 (6 bases). The V end was cut by 4 bases, the J end by 5 bases, with 9 bases between. The CDR3 spans 13 residues. The germline CDR1 and CDR2 sequences are SGHRS and YFSETQ. The CDR3 nucleotides are TGCGCCAGCAGCCTGGCGGGAACCGGGGAGCTGTTTTTT. Translation: CASSLAGTGELFF.

The chain couples TRBV7-3 to TRBJ1-1; D remains ambiguous. Germline CDR1 reads SGHTA; CDR2 reads FQGTGA. The ends were cut back, 2 bases at V and 2 bases at J, with 12 bases in the middle. The CDR3 has 15 amino acids. The CDR3 reads CASSLDPGVNTEAFF. The CDR3 bases are TGTGCCAGCAGCTTAGATCCTGGGGTAAACACTGAAGCTTTCTTT.

This clone was seen only once. This chain connects TRBV19 to TRBJ2-1; a weak D match, TRBD2 (6 bases). Germline V gives CDR1 LNHDA, CDR2 SQIVND (reference sequence). Trimming shortened V by 1 base and J by 8 bases, and 18 bases separated the two germline ends. The CDR3 runs to 16 residues. Here the CDR3 DNA reads TGTGCCAGTAGTATAGGGGACTTTCCACCAGCCCATGAGCAGTTCTTC. Amino acid sequence: CASSIGDFPPAHEQFF.

The chain carries TRBV4-3 and TRBJ2-1, with 9 bases aligning to TRBD1. The J segment lost 8 bases and the V segment lost 2 bases, leaving 7 bases of the junction unmatched. Germline-derived CDR1 and CDR2 are LGHNA and YSLEER. The CDR3 has 15 residues. The CDR3 region has the DNA TGCGCCAGCAGCCAAAGTAAAACAGGGGGCGATGAGCAGTTCTTC. It encodes CASSQSKTGGDEQFF.

The rearrangement links TRBV4-2 to TRBJ1-1; tentative D call: TRBD1 (6 bases). The CDR3 is 16 residues long. V was shortened by 0 bases and J by 1 base, with 12 bases between the two germline ends. Per the germline V gene, CDR1 is LGHNA and CDR2 is YNFKEQ. The CDR3 DNA sequence: TGTGCCAGCAGCCAAGATATCGGGGGCGGGAACACTGAAGCTTTCTTT. Its protein is CASSQDIGGGNTEAFF.

The rearrangement joins TRBV2 to TRBJ1-2, with D hard to call. This CDR3 has 11 residues. V shed 6 bases and J shed 1 base, with 3 bases lying between them. CDR1 SNHLY and CDR2 FYNNEI come from the germline V gene. CDR3 DNA: TGTGCCAGCAGGGATAACTATGGCTACACCTTC. Its translation is CASRDNYGYTF.

V usage is TRBV19 and J usage is TRBJ2-1; 9 positions match TRBD1. This CDR3 is built from 12 residues. The germline V gene encodes CDR1 LNHDA and CDR2 SQIVND (reference sequence). The CDR3 loop is CATGGVKNEQFF. The CDR3, as DNA: TGTGCTACAGGGGGCGTAAAGAATGAGCAGTTCTTC. Based on the CDR3 plus reference TRBV19 and TRBJ2-1, the full variable domain is DGGITQSPKYLFRKEGQNVTLSCEQNLNHDAMYWYRQDPGQGLRLIYYSQIVNDFQKGDIAEGYSVSREKKESFPLTVTSAQKNPTAFYLCATGGVKNEQFFGPGTRLTVL.

The V call is TRBV6-5, the J call TRBJ2-7, with D tentatively TRBD2 (5 bases). CDR1 and CDR2 (germline): MNHEY, SVGAGI. The CDR3 runs 14 residues. V lost 3 bases, J lost 5 bases, and 14 bases lay in between. CDR3 sequence: CASSYRGSGDEQYF. The CDR3 coding sequence is TGTGCCAGCAGTTATCGAGGGAGCGGCGACGAGCAGTACTTC.

The chain links TRBV29-1 to TRBJ2-2; tentative D call: TRBD2 (6 bases). This CDR3 spans 13 amino acids. Germline loops: CDR1 SQVTM, CDR2 ANQGSEA. The V gene lost 2 bases and the J gene lost 6 bases, with 10 bases spanning the gap. CDR3 coding DNA: TGCAGCGTTGAAATTTCGGGAGCCGGGGAGCTGTTTTTT. Translated: CSVEISGAGELFF.

This chain uses TRBV6-5 with TRBJ2-7; D is unclear. V was clipped by 5 bases and J by 0 bases, with 11 bases between them. CDR1 and CDR2 from the germline V gene are MNHEY and SVGAGI. The length of the CDR3 is 14 residues. In nucleotides, the CDR3 is TGTGCCAGCAGTCTCCTAGGAACCTCCTACGAGCAGTACTTC. Its protein product is CASSLLGTSYEQYF.

The rearrangement links TRBV7-2 to TRBJ2-1; tentative D call: TRBD2 (6 bases). The CDR3 totals 13 residues. The germline V and J ends were trimmed by 4 bases and 6 bases, with 10 bases remaining between them. Germline V CDR1 and CDR2: SGHTA, FQGNSA. The CDR3 nucleotides are TGTGCCAGCAGCTCCGGACTAATCAATGAGCAGTTCTTC. The encoded protein is CASSSGLINEQFF.

CDR3 nucleotide sequence: TGTGCCAGCAGCCCCGAAGACAGCAACACTGAAGCTTTCTTT. It encodes CASSPEDSNTEAFF. The rearrangement joins TRBV4-2 to TRBJ1-1, with D maybe TRBD1 (5 bases). V gave up 4 bases and J gave up 2 bases, with 11 bases separating them. CDR1 is LGHNA, CDR2 YNFKEQ, per germline. The CDR3 spans 14 residues.

The chain is built from TRBV5-1 and TRBJ2-2; D ambiguous. This CDR3 region has 12 residues. V was pared by 5 bases and J by 4 bases, with 6 bases between. Germline V gene sequence: CDR1 SGHRS, CDR2 YFSETQ. The CDR3 protein is CASRPVTGELFF. As DNA, the CDR3 is TGCGCCAGCAGACCGGTCACCGGGGAGCTGTTTTTT.

This chain links TRBV18 with TRBJ2-1; 8 bases fit TRBD2. V lost 6 bases to trimming and J lost 6 bases; unmatched junction nucleotides: 4. CDR1 and CDR2 (germline): KGHSH, LQKENI. The CDR3 contains 13 residues. The CDR3 bases are TGTGCCAGCTCCCCCGGGACTAGCAATGAGCAGTTCTTC. Translated, it gives CASSPGTSNEQFF.

In nucleotides, the CDR3 is TGCGCCAGCAGCCCCCCTGGGACTAGCGGGAGGGCGGATTTCTACGAGCAGTACTTC. Translation gives CASSPPGTSGRADFYEQYF. The genes are TRBV4-1 and TRBJ2-7; 16 bases are a match to TRBD2. After removal of 4 bases from V and 3 bases from J, the junction contained 12 bases not matched to a gene. Per germline, CDR1 MGHRA and CDR2 YSYEKL. The CDR3 covers 19 residues.

The chain has TRBV7-9 and TRBJ2-7; tentative D call: TRBD2 (5 bases). CDR3 size: 14 residues. CDR1 SEHNR and CDR2 FQNEAQ come from the germline V gene (reference sequence). V shed 5 bases and J shed 7 bases, with 18 bases lying between them. The chain's CDR3 is CASSPRTSNPEQYF. The CDR3 region has the DNA TGTGCCAGCAGCCCACGGACTTCAAACCCGGAGCAGTACTTC.

The gene calls are TRBV7-9 and TRBJ2-1; D is unresolved. Trimming took 2 bases from V and 5 from J, leaving 4 bases between them. This CDR3 has 12 residues. Germline loops: CDR1 SEHNR, CDR2 FQNEAQ (reference sequence). In DNA form, the CDR3 reads TGTGCCAGCAGCTTAACCGACAATGAGCAGTTCTTC. This gives the protein CASSLTDNEQFF.

This clone has only one observation. The chain combines TRBV7-6 with TRBJ1-2; D is uncertain. With 5 bases removed from V and 0 bases from J, the gap between germline ends came to 19 bases. Germline CDR1 reads SGHVS; CDR2 reads FNYEAQ. This CDR3 comprises 17 residues. The CDR3 protein is CASSPLSGASANYGYTF. CDR3 nucleotide sequence: TGTGCCAGCAGCCCCCTGTCTGGTGCATCAGCTAACTATGGCTACACCTTC.

The V and J genes are TRBV27 and TRBJ2-5; unclear D gene. The J call could be wrong; TRBJ2-7 is a better fit for the DNA end. The CDR3 has 13 residues. Germline CDR1 is MNHEY and CDR2 is SMNVEV (reference sequence). CDR3 region: CASSFRSSYEQYF. CDR3 sequence (DNA): TGTGCCAGCAGTTTCCGAAGCTCCTACGAGCAGTACTTC.

The J gene is TRBJ1-5, the V gene TRBV19; unclear D gene. V was cut by 3 bases and J by 10 bases, with 19 bases left in between. The CDR3 is made up of 15 amino acids. CDR1 LNHDA and CDR2 SQIVND come from the germline V gene (reference sequence). CDR3 DNA sequence: TGTGCCAGTAGTATGAGGACCTTCATAGCCTCTCCCCAGCATTTT. It translates to CASSMRTFIASPQHF.

The chain carries TRBV21-1 and TRBJ1-1; the table's D call, TRBD1, has no DNA check behind it. TRBV21-1 is marked as a pseudogene. This CDR3 region has 10 residues. Here the CDR3 DNA reads TGTGCCAGCAGGACAGGGGAAGCTTTCTTT. It specifies CASRTGEAFF.